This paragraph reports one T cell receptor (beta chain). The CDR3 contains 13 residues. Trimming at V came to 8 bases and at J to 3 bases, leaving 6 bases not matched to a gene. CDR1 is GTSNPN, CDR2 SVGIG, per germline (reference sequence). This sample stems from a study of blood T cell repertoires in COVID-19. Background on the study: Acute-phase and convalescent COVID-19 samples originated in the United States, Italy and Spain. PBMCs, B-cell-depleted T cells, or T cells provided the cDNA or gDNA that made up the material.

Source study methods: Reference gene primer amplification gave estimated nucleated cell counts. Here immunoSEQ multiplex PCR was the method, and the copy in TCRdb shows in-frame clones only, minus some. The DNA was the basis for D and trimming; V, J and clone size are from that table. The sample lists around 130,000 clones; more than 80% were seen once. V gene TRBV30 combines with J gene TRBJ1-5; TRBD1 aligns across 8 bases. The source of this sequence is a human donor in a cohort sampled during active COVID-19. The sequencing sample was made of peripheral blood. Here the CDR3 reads CAAGTGDNQPQHF. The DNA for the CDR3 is TGTGCCGCCGGGACAGGCGACAATCAGCCCCAGCATTTT. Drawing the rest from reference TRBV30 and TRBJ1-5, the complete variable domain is SQTIHQWPATLVQPVGSPLSLECTVEGTSNPNLYWYRQAAGRGLQLLFYSVGIGQISSEVPQNLSASRPQDRQFILSSKKLLLSDSGFYLCAAGTGDNQPQHFGDGTRLSIL.